These T cell receptor beta chains were read from a single sample in a study of post-analysis software for immune sequencing data. One entry per CDR3 protein, called by TCRdb with MiXCR from the PCR reads. The repertoire holds about 820,000 distinct CDR3 sequences, with roughly half as singletons. The sequenced sample consisted of blood. These receptors came from a girl aged 10-17 years with multiple sclerosis. Both conserved end residues are part of each CDR3. Fields, in order: V gene, J gene, D gene, clone size, CDR3 protein, CDR3 DNA. D genes are given only for firm matches. Clone size is not always given. Where it is, it says once, few, many or a class for expanded clones.

v_gene: TRBV29-1
j_gene: TRBJ1-1
d_gene: .
abundance: few
CDR3aa: CSAQGTTEAFF
CDR3nt: TGCAGCGCTCAGGGGACCACTGAAGCTTTCTTT

v_gene: TRBV2
j_gene: TRBJ2-7
d_gene: .
abundance: .
CDR3aa: CASSESQGRSYEQYF
CDR3nt: TGTGCCAGCAGCGAATCACAGGGAAGGTCCTACGAGCAGTACTTC

v_gene: TRBV4-1
j_gene: TRBJ1-1
d_gene: .
abundance: .
CDR3aa: CASSQDPPGHAIMNTEAFF
CDR3nt: TGCGCCAGCAGCCAAGACCCTCCGGGACACGCTATCATGAACACTGAAGCTTTCTTT

v_gene: TRBV7-9
j_gene: TRBJ2-5
d_gene: TRBD2
abundance: .
CDR3aa: CASSRPLGTSKNQETQYF
CDR3nt: TGTGCCAGCAGCCGCCCACTCGGGACTAGCAAAAACCAAGAGACCCAGTACTTC

v_gene: TRBV29-1
j_gene: TRBJ2-7
d_gene: TRBD2
abundance: few
CDR3aa: CSVVYSGTSSYEQYF
CDR3nt: TGCAGCGTTGTCTATAGCGGGACGAGCTCCTACGAGCAGTACTTC

v_gene: TRBV18
j_gene: TRBJ2-3
d_gene: .
abundance: .
CDR3aa: CASSPITGSTDTQYF
CDR3nt: TGTGCCAGCTCACCAATTACAGGGAGCACAGATACGCAGTATTTT

v_gene: TRBV20-1
j_gene: TRBJ1-4
d_gene: .
abundance: .
CDR3aa: CSARDRGASEKLFF
CDR3nt: TGCAGTGCTAGAGATCGGGGAGCTTCCGAAAAACTGTTTTTT

v_gene: TRBV7-2
j_gene: TRBJ2-7
d_gene: TRBD2
abundance: few
CDR3aa: CASSRRGGINEQYF
CDR3nt: TGTGCCAGCAGCCGTCGGGGGGGAATCAACGAGCAGTACTTC

v_gene: TRBV5-1
j_gene: TRBJ1-2
d_gene: .
abundance: .
CDR3aa: CASSLVRGAYGYTF
CDR3nt: TGCGCCAGCAGCTTGGTTAGGGGTGCCTATGGCTACACCTTC

v_gene: TRBV20-1
j_gene: TRBJ2-7
d_gene: TRBD2
abundance: once
CDR3aa: CSARDSLAGVAYEQYF
CDR3nt: TGCAGTGCTAGAGATTCCCTAGCGGGAGTCGCCTACGAGCAGTACTTC

v_gene: TRBV12-3/TRBV12-4
j_gene: TRBJ2-1
d_gene: TRBD2
abundance: .
CDR3aa: CASRRPTSGGAGEQFF
CDR3nt: TGTGCCAGCAGGCGACCTACTAGCGGGGGGGCCGGGGAGCAGTTCTTC

v_gene: TRBV7-9
j_gene: TRBJ2-3
d_gene: TRBD2
abundance: few
CDR3aa: CASSLRLAGGGSSTDTQYF
CDR3nt: TGTGCCAGCAGCTTACGCCTCGCGGGGGGAGGATCTAGCACAGATACGCAGTATTTT

v_gene: TRBV4-1
j_gene: TRBJ2-7
d_gene: .
abundance: .
CDR3aa: CASSQDKGVGQYF
CDR3nt: TGCGCCAGCAGCCAAGATAAGGGGGTTGGGCAGTACTTC

v_gene: TRBV5-6
j_gene: TRBJ1-5
d_gene: .
abundance: few
CDR3aa: CASSLAGETKPQHF
CDR3nt: TGTGCCAGCAGCTTGGCCGGGGAGACGAAGCCCCAGCATTTT

v_gene: TRBV20-1
j_gene: TRBJ2-5
d_gene: TRBD2
abundance: few
CDR3aa: CSASKGTIETQYF
CDR3nt: TGCAGTGCTAGCAAGGGGACTATTGAGACCCAGTACTTC

v_gene: TRBV27
j_gene: TRBJ1-1
d_gene: TRBD1
abundance: .
CDR3aa: CASSSRTGMNTEAFF
CDR3nt: TGTGCCAGCAGCAGTCGGACAGGGATGAACACTGAAGCTTTCTTT

v_gene: TRBV6-1
j_gene: TRBJ2-5
d_gene: .
abundance: few
CDR3aa: CASSLTPSGMETQYF
CDR3nt: TGTGCCAGCAGTCTAACCCCCTCCGGTATGGAGACCCAGTACTTC

v_gene: TRBV20-1
j_gene: TRBJ1-4
d_gene: .
abundance: few
CDR3aa: CSAERRATNEKLFF
CDR3nt: TGCAGTGCTGAACGGAGAGCAACTAATGAAAAACTGTTTTTT

v_gene: TRBV6-1
j_gene: TRBJ2-2
d_gene: TRBD2
abundance: .
CDR3aa: CASRENPGTSGAPNTGELFF
CDR3nt: TGTGCCAGCAGAGAAAATCCCGGGACTAGCGGGGCGCCGAACACCGGGGAGCTGTTTTTT

v_gene: TRBV12-3/TRBV12-4
j_gene: TRBJ1-5
d_gene: TRBD1
abundance: .
CDR3aa: CASSPTGQGRLSNQPQHF
CDR3nt: TGTGCCAGCAGTCCCACGGGACAGGGGCGGCTTAGCAATCAGCCCCAGCATTTT

v_gene: TRBV20-1
j_gene: TRBJ2-7
d_gene: TRBD2
abundance: .
CDR3aa: CSAGTSSSYEQYF
CDR3nt: TGCAGTGCTGGGACTAGCAGCTCCTACGAGCAGTACTTC

v_gene: TRBV7-9
j_gene: TRBJ2-5
d_gene: TRBD1
abundance: .
CDR3aa: CASSPYRQGNQETQYF
CDR3nt: TGTGCCAGCAGCCCCTATAGACAGGGTAACCAAGAGACCCAGTACTTC

v_gene: TRBV7-2
j_gene: TRBJ2-2
d_gene: TRBD2
abundance: once
CDR3aa: CASSFRTSGKTGELFF
CDR3nt: TGTGCCAGCAGCTTTAGGACTAGCGGGAAAACCGGGGAGCTGTTTTTT

v_gene: TRBV7-2
j_gene: TRBJ1-1
d_gene: .
abundance: few
CDR3aa: CASSLARGTEAFF
CDR3nt: TGTGCCAGCAGCTTAGCGCGTGGGACTGAAGCTTTCTTT

v_gene: TRBV6-5
j_gene: TRBJ1-2
d_gene: TRBD1
abundance: .
CDR3aa: CASSYSPDRARRYGYTF
CDR3nt: TGTGCCAGCAGTTACTCCCCGGACAGGGCCAGGCGGTATGGCTACACCTTC

v_gene: TRBV29-1
j_gene: TRBJ2-1
d_gene: TRBD1
abundance: .
CDR3aa: CSVPWRGGVGDEQFF
CDR3nt: TGCAGCGTCCCTTGGCGAGGGGGCGTTGGGGATGAGCAGTTCTTC

v_gene: TRBV12-5
j_gene: TRBJ2-2
d_gene: .
abundance: .
CDR3aa: CASGLSPGAGELFF
CDR3nt: TGTGCTAGTGGTTTGTCCCCAGGGGCCGGGGAGCTGTTTTTT

v_gene: TRBV7-9
j_gene: TRBJ2-7
d_gene: .
abundance: .
CDR3aa: CASSGEGQGGVYEQYF
CDR3nt: TGTGCCAGCAGCGGAGAAGGGCAGGGGGGGGTCTACGAGCAGTACTTC

v_gene: TRBV2
j_gene: TRBJ2-7
d_gene: TRBD1
abundance: .
CDR3aa: CASSERTGSYEQYF
CDR3nt: TGTGCCAGCAGTGAGAGGACAGGGAGCTACGAGCAGTACTTC

v_gene: TRBV20-1
j_gene: TRBJ2-1
d_gene: .
abundance: .
CDR3aa: CSVVPGPAPGNEQFF
CDR3nt: TGCAGTGTCGTACCGGGACCAGCACCCGGCAATGAGCAGTTCTTC

v_gene: TRBV12-3/TRBV12-4
j_gene: TRBJ1-2
d_gene: .
abundance: .
CDR3aa: CASSLRRTSLGYTF
CDR3nt: TGTGCCAGCAGTTTAAGGAGGACATCTTTGGGCTACACCTTC

v_gene: TRBV7-8
j_gene: TRBJ1-2
d_gene: .
abundance: .
CDR3aa: CASSLAAGKLGYGYTF
CDR3nt: TGTGCCAGCAGCTTAGCGGCGGGGAAACTAGGCTATGGCTACACCTTC

v_gene: TRBV15
j_gene: TRBJ1-2
d_gene: .
abundance: .
CDR3aa: CATSRDRAGYTF
CDR3nt: TGTGCCACCAGCAGAGACAGGGCCGGCTACACCTTC

v_gene: TRBV5-1
j_gene: TRBJ2-4
d_gene: TRBD1
abundance: few
CDR3aa: CASSLGGQGVNIQYF
CDR3nt: TGCGCCAGCAGCTTGGGAGGACAGGGTGTGAACATTCAGTACTTC

v_gene: TRBV5-1
j_gene: TRBJ2-7
d_gene: TRBD1
abundance: .
CDR3aa: CASSWTGTVSSYEQYF
CDR3nt: TGCGCCAGCAGCTGGACCGGGACAGTAAGCTCCTACGAGCAGTACTTC

v_gene: TRBV10-3
j_gene: TRBJ2-1
d_gene: .
abundance: .
CDR3aa: CAISESRAGVGEQFF
CDR3nt: TGTGCCATCAGTGAGTCGCGGGCAGGGGTCGGTGAGCAGTTCTTC

v_gene: TRBV12-3/TRBV12-4
j_gene: TRBJ2-5
d_gene: .
abundance: .
CDR3aa: CASSFAGTQETQYF
CDR3nt: TGTGCCAGCAGTTTCGCTGGAACCCAAGAGACCCAGTACTTC

v_gene: TRBV7-9
j_gene: TRBJ2-3
d_gene: TRBD2
abundance: few
CDR3aa: CASSLQRGTTDTQYF
CDR3nt: TGTGCCAGCAGCTTGCAGCGGGGGACCACAGATACGCAGTATTTT

v_gene: TRBV29-1
j_gene: TRBJ2-7
d_gene: .
abundance: .
CDR3aa: CSVGAGTSYEQYF
CDR3nt: TGCAGCGTTGGGGCCGGGACTTCCTACGAGCAGTACTTC

v_gene: TRBV5-1
j_gene: TRBJ2-1
d_gene: TRBD2
abundance: .
CDR3aa: CASSLKAGGHEQFF
CDR3nt: TGCGCCAGCAGCTTGAAAGCGGGGGGTCACGAGCAGTTCTTC

v_gene: TRBV6-6
j_gene: TRBJ2-7
d_gene: .
abundance: .
CDR3aa: CASTQVAENYEQYF
CDR3nt: TGTGCCAGCACCCAGGTGGCTGAAAACTACGAGCAGTACTTC

v_gene: TRBV7-2
j_gene: TRBJ1-1
d_gene: .
abundance: .
CDR3aa: CASSLERSRRAFF
CDR3nt: TGTGCCAGCAGCTTAGAAAGGTCCCGGAGGGCTTTCTTT